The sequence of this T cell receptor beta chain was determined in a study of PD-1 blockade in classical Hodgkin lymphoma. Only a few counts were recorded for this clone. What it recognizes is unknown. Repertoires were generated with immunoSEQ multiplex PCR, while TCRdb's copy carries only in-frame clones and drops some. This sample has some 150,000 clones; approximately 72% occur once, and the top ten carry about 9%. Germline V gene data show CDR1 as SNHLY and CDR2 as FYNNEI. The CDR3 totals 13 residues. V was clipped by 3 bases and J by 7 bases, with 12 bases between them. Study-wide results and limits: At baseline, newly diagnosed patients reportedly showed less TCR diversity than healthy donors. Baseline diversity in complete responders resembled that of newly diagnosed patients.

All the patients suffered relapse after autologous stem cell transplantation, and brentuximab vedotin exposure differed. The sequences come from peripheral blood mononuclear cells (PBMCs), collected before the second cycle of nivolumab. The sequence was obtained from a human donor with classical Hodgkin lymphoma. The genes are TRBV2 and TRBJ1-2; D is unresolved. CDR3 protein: CASSEAVLFGYTF. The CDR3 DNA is TGTGCCAGCAGTGAGGCGGTACTCTTTGGCTACACCTTC.